The next 2 T cell receptor beta chains were all read from a single sample in a study of molecular identifiers for immune sequencing clone quantification. TCRdb re-called the PCR reads with MiXCR, one entry per CDR3 protein. The sample holds just under 65,000 distinct CDR3 sequences; under 20% are singletons and the top ten take more than 1.3%. The sample taken for sequencing was naive CD8+ T cells from blood, with Jurkat cell RNA spiked in. Subset noted: FACS-sorted CD8+CD4-CCR7+CD45RA+ naive T cells. The receptors come from a human donor in good health. Some libraries in this study had Jurkat cell RNA spiked in.

The V gene is TRBV6-6, the J gene TRBJ2-1, with 11 bases aligning to TRBD2. J lost 3 bases, V lost 0 bases, and 1 base had no gene match. The CDR3 has 16 amino acids. From germline, CDR1 is MNHNY and CDR2 SVGAGI (reference sequence). The DNA for the CDR3 is TGTGCCAGCAGTTACTCCGGGACTAGCGGCTACAATGAGCAGTTCTTC. Protein sequence: CASSYSGTSGYNEQFF.

This clonotype came up many times. This rearrangement joins TRBV9 to TRBJ2-1, with 11 bases matching TRBD2. Germline assignment: CDR1 SGDLS and CDR2 YYNGEE. J lost 7 bases, V lost 3 bases, and 3 bases had no gene match. The CDR3 sequence is 14 residues long. The CDR3, as DNA: TGTGCCAGCAGCGATAGACTAGCGGGGAATGAGCAGTTCTTC. This encodes CASSDRLAGNEQFF.